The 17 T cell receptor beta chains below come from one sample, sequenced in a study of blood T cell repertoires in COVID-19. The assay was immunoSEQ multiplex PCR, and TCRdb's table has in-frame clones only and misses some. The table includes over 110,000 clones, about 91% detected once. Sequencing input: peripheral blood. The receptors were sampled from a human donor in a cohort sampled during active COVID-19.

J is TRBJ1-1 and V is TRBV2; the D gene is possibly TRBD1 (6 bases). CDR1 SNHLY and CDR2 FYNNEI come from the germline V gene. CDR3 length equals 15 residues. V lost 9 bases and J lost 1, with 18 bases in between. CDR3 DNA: TGTGCCAGTAGCCTGGACAGCTTATCGAACACTGAAGCTTTCTTT. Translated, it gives CASSLDSLSNTEAFF.

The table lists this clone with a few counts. The CDR3 sequence: CASSYGAGAGNSPLHF. In DNA, the CDR3 is TGTGCCAGCAGTTATGGTGCAGGGGCGGGTAATTCACCCCTCCACTTT. The rearrangement uses TRBV6-6 and TRBJ1-6, with D maybe TRBD1 (6 bases). Germline assignment: CDR1 MNHNY and CDR2 SVGAGI (reference sequence). Deletions cut 3 bases from V and 6 bases from J, with 15 bases between. This CDR3 is 16 amino acids long.

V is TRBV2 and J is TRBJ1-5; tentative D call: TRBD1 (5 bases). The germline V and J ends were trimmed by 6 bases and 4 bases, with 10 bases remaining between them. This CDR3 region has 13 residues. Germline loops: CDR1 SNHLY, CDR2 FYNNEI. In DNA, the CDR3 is TGTGCCAGCAGGAGACAGCCAAATCAGCCCCAGCATTTT. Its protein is CASRRQPNQPQHF.

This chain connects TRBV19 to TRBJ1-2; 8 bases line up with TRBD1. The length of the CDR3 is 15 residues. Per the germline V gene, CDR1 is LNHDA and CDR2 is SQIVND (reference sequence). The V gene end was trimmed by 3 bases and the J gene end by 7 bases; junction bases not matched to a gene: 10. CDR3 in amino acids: CASSIPRDRRSGYTF. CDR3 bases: TGTGCCAGTAGTATTCCCCGGGACAGGAGGAGTGGCTACACCTTC.

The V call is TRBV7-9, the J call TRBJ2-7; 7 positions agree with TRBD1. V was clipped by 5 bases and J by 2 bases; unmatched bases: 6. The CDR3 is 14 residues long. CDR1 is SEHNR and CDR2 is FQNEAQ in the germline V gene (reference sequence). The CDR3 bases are TGTGCCAGCAGCCCGACAGGGTTGACCTACGAGCAGTACTTC. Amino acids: CASSPTGLTYEQYF.

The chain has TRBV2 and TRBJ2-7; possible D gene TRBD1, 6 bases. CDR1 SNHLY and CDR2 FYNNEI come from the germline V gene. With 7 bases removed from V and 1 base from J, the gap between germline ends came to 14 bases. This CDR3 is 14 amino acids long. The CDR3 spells CASTGTQGSYEQYF. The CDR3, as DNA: TGTGCCAGCACCGGGACCCAGGGGTCCTACGAGCAGTACTTC.

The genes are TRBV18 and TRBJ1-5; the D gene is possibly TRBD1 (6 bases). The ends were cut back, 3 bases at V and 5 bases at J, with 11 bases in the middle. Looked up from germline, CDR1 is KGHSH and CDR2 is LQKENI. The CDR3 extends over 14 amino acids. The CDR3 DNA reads TGTGCCAGCTCACCGGACAGTCAGGATCAGCCCCAGCATTTT. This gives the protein CASSPDSQDQPQHF.

The CDR3 region has the DNA TGTGCCAGCAGAGCGGGGGGCCCAAATTTCTTC. Protein sequence: CASRAGGPNFF. The rearrangement links TRBV12-3 or TRBV12-4 to TRBJ2-1; 9 bases align to TRBD2. This CDR3 contains 11 residues. V dropped 6 bases and J dropped 16; count of bases not matched to a gene: 7.

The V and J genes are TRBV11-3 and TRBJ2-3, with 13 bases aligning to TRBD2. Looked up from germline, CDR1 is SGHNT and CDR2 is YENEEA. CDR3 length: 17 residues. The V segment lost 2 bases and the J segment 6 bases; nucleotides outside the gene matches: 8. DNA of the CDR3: TGTGCCAGCAGCTTACAACTAGCGGGGGGGCTGGCGGATACGCAGTATTTT. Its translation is CASSLQLAGGLADTQYF.

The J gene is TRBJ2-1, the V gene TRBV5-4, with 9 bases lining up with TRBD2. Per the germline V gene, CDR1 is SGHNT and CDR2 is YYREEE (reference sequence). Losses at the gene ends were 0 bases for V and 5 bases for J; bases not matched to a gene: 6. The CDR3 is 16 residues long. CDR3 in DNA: TGTGCCAGCAGCTTGGATGGCGGGGGGGGAAACAATGAGCAGTTCTTC. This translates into CASSLDGGGGNNEQFF.

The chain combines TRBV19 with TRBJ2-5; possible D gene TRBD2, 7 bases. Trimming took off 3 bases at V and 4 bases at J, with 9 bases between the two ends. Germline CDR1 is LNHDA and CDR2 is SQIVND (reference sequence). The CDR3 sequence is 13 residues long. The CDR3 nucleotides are TGTGCCAGTAGTATGGGGGGGCGAGAGACCCAGTACTTC. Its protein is CASSMGGRETQYF.

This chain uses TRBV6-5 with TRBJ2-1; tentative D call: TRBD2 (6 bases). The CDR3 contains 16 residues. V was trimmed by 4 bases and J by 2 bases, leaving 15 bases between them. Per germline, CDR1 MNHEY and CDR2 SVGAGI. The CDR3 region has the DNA TGTGCCAGCAGTTCCCGACTAGAGAGCGCCTACAATGAGCAGTTCTTC. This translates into CASSSRLESAYNEQFF.

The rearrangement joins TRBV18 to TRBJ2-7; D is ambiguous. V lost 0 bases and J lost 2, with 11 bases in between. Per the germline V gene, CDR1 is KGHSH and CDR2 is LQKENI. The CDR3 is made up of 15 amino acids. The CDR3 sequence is CASSPPELGTYEQYF. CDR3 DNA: TGTGCCAGCTCACCACCGGAGTTGGGTACCTACGAGCAGTACTTC.

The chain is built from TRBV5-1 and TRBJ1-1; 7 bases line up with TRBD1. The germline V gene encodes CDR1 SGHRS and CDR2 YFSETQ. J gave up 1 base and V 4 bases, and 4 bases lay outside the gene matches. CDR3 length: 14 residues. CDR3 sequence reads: CASSTGATNTEAFF. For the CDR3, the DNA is TGCGCCAGCAGCACAGGGGCCACGAACACTGAAGCTTTCTTT.

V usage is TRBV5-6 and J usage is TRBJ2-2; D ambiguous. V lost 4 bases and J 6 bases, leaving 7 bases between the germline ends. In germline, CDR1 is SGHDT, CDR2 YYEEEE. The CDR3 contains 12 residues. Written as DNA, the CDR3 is TGTGCCAGCAGCCTGAGCCCCGGGGAGCTGTTTTTT. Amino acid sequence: CASSLSPGELFF.

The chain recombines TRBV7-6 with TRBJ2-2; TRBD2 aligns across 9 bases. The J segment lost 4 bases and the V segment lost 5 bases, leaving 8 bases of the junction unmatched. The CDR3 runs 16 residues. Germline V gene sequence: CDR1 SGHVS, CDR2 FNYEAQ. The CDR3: CASSGGPAGGTGELFF. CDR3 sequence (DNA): TGTGCCAGCAGCGGGGGTCCAGCGGGGGGCACCGGGGAGCTGTTTTTT.

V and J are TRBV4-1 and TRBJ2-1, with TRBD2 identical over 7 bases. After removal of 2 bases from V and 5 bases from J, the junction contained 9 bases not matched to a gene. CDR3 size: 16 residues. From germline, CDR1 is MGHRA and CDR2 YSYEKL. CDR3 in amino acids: CASSQTGTISDNEQFF. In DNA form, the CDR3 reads TGCGCCAGCAGCCAAACCGGGACTATATCGGACAATGAGCAGTTCTTC.